One sample yielded the 25 T cell receptor beta chains listed below, sequenced in a study of T cells after yellow fever vaccination (dated by TCRdb to between 2018 and 2021). The treatment or condition label on this specimen signifies: live attenuated yellow fever vaccine strain. Library preparation was by 5' RACE. For sequencing, an Illumina HiSeq 2500 was employed. TCRdb handled the public reads itself, with Q25 trimming in fastp and clone calling in MiXCR, and kept productive beta chains. Identical CDR3 protein sequences are pooled into one entry, listed with their most common genes and DNA. The table for this sample lists hundreds of thousands of distinct CDR3 sequences; approximately 16% of them were counted only once. 15% to 20% of the sample lies in the top ten. Material: PBMCs, obtained 4 to 5 days after the first yellow fever vaccination. Receptors were obtained from a man aged 18 to 29 who received the YFV17D yellow fever vaccine.

J is TRBJ2-1 and V is TRBV5-4; TRBD1 matches 10 bases. CDR1 is SGHNT and CDR2 is YYREEE in the germline V gene (reference sequence). This CDR3 has 15 residues. V gave up 3 bases and J gave up 8 bases; unmatched junction bases: 8. The CDR3 is CASSWPGQGNHEQFF. For the CDR3, the DNA is TGTGCCAGCAGCTGGCCGGGACAGGGGAACCATGAGCAGTTCTTC.

This clonotype was seen a few times. This sequence joins TRBV7-2 and TRBJ1-5; D possibly corresponds to TRBD1 (6 bases). Between the trimmed V and J ends, which lost 5 bases and 6 bases, there was a span of 17 bases. The CDR3 has 15 residues. Germline CDR1 and CDR2: SGHTA and FQGNSA. CDR3 residues: CASSTGTLQGQPQHF. CDR3 in DNA: TGTGCCAGCAGCACAGGGACCCTCCAGGGTCAGCCCCAGCATTTT.

This rearrangement joins TRBV27 to TRBJ2-7; TRBD2 aligns across 8 bases. The V segment lost 4 bases and the J segment 0 bases; nucleotides outside the gene matches: 5. Per the germline V gene, CDR1 is MNHEY and CDR2 is SMNVEV (reference sequence). The CDR3 runs 15 residues. CDR3 amino acids: CASSSIAGLSYEQYV. In nucleotides, the CDR3 is TGTGCCAGCAGTTCTATAGCGGGGCTCTCCTACGAGCAGTACGTC.

This sequence joins TRBV12-3 or TRBV12-4 and TRBJ2-3; D not resolved. This CDR3 has 15 residues. Trimming removed 6 bases from V and 6 bases from J, with 19 bases in between. The CDR3 loop reads CASSFKSLPYDTQYF. The CDR3 nucleotides are TGTGCCAGCAGCTTTAAGAGCCTGCCTTACGATACGCAGTATTTT.

This clonotype was counted ten times or more. The chain combines TRBV3-1 with TRBJ2-1; D is unclear. Trimming cost V 0 bases and J 5 bases, with 5 bases left between them. From germline, CDR1 is LGHDT and CDR2 YNNKEL (reference sequence). CDR3 length: 13 amino acids. CDR3: CASSQDRHNEQFF. Written as DNA, the CDR3 is TGTGCCAGCAGCCAAGACCGGCACAATGAGCAGTTCTTC.

The rearrangement links TRBV2 to TRBJ1-2, with a possible D match to TRBD1 (6 bases). This CDR3 has 14 residues. Germline assignment: CDR1 SNHLY and CDR2 FYNNEI. Trimming removed 4 bases at V and 2 bases at J, with 11 bases between. The CDR3 nucleotides are TGTGCCAGCAGTGCCCTAAGGGGGAACTATGGCTACACCTTC. The encoded protein is CASSALRGNYGYTF.

This CDR3 is CASSYGLRAGDTQYF. The CDR3 DNA is TGTGCCAGCAGTTACGGCCTAAGGGCAGGGGATACGCAGTATTTT. This chain connects TRBV6-5 to TRBJ2-3; tentatively, D is TRBD1 (5 bases). Germline V gene sequence: CDR1 MNHEY, CDR2 SVGAGI. V was cut by 2 bases and J by 6 bases, with 15 bases left in between. The CDR3 totals 15 residues.

This clonotype showed up many times. The chain links TRBV10-2 to TRBJ1-1; no firm D call. The CDR3 is 15 residues long. CDR1 and CDR2 from the germline V gene are WSHSY and SAAADI. Trimming left V 6 bases short and J 2 bases short, with 16 bases between. The CDR3 loop reads CASRSPVRYNTEAFF. CDR3 nucleotides: TGCGCCAGCAGATCTCCCGTCCGGTACAACACTGAAGCTTTCTTT.

The chain has TRBV19 and TRBJ2-3; 9 nucleotides line up with TRBD1. Germline loops: CDR1 LNHDA, CDR2 SQIVND (reference sequence). The CDR3 consists of 17 residues. V dropped 7 bases and J dropped 6; count of bases not matched to a gene: 17. DNA for the CDR3: TGTGCCAGTACCCAGACGCGAGGGGGGACAGGGACGGATACGCAGTATTTT. It encodes CASTQTRGGTGTDTQYF.

V is TRBV7-3 and J is TRBJ2-2; D unresolved. The CDR3 contains 14 residues. With 0 bases removed from V and 3 bases from J, the gap between germline ends came to 5 bases. Germline loops: CDR1 SGHTA, CDR2 FQGTGA. In DNA, the CDR3 is TGTGCCAGCAGCTTAACTCGAGACACCGGGGAGCTGTTTTTT. It specifies CASSLTRDTGELFF.

In this sample, this clonotype turned up once. The rearrangement uses TRBV9 and TRBJ2-3, with D possibly matching TRBD2 (6 bases). The germline V gene encodes CDR1 SGDLS and CDR2 YYNGEE. V was trimmed by 3 bases and J by 8 bases, leaving 13 bases between them. This CDR3 comprises 13 residues. CDR3 bases: TGTGCCAGCAGCGATACTAGCCAGGGTACGCAGTATTTT. It translates to CASSDTSQGTQYF.

The chain is built from TRBV7-2 and TRBJ2-3; D perhaps matches TRBD2 (6 bases). This CDR3 comprises 15 residues. V lost 7 bases, J lost 0 bases, and 14 bases lay in between. Germline CDR1 SGHTA, CDR2 FQGNSA. CDR3 amino acids: CASTTGLSSTDTQYF. DNA of the CDR3: TGTGCCAGCACCACGGGACTCTCAAGCACAGATACGCAGTATTTT.

The CDR3 reads CASSYYVGGYGGGNYGYTF. CDR3 coding DNA: TGTGCCAGCAGTTACTACGTCGGGGGGTACGGAGGGGGTAACTATGGCTACACCTTC. The rearrangement links TRBV6-5 to TRBJ1-2, with a weak D call TRBD1 (6 bases). In germline, CDR1 is MNHEY, CDR2 SVGAGI. The V end was cut by 1 base, the J end by 1 base, with 22 bases between. There are 19 residues in the CDR3.

This clonotype occurred a few times. The chain has TRBV19 and TRBJ2-1; 9 bases agree with TRBD1. Trimming cost V 3 bases and J 3 bases; bases outside gene matches: 0. Germline CDR1 is LNHDA and CDR2 is SQIVND (reference sequence). This CDR3 contains 14 residues. The CDR3 spells CASSMGQGYNEQFF. CDR3 DNA sequence: TGTGCCAGTAGTATGGGACAGGGCTACAATGAGCAGTTCTTC. Based on the CDR3 plus reference TRBV19 and TRBJ2-1, the full variable domain is DGGITQSPKYLFRKEGQNVTLSCEQNLNHDAMYWYRQDPGQGLRLIYYSQIVNDFQKGDIAEGYSVSREKKESFPLTVTSAQKNPTAFYLCASSMGQGYNEQFFGPGTRLTVL.

The chain has TRBV6-1 and TRBJ1-1; a possible D gene is TRBD1 (5 bases). The CDR3 consists of 13 residues. Looked up from germline, CDR1 is MNHNS and CDR2 is SASEGT. V lost 4 bases and J 8 bases, leaving 14 bases between the germline ends. CDR3 sequence: CASSGYYRTEAFF. The CDR3 DNA follows: TGTGCCAGCAGTGGCTATTACAGGACCGAAGCTTTCTTT.

This clonotype has just one count. V and J are TRBV18 and TRBJ1-2; D is unclear. The germline V and J ends were trimmed by 0 bases and 8 bases, with 13 bases remaining between them. Germline V gene sequence: CDR1 KGHSH, CDR2 LQKENI. The CDR3 has 14 amino acids. The DNA of the CDR3 is TGTGCCAGCTCACCACCGGGCAGGACGGGGGGCTACACCTTC. Its translation is CASSPPGRTGGYTF.

A few counts support this clonotype. The V call is TRBV7-2, the J call TRBJ1-2; no reliable D call. The CDR3 is 13 amino acids. CDR1 and CDR2 (germline): SGHTA, FQGNSA. The V end lost 6 bases, the J end lost 6 bases, and 14 bases lay between the germline ends. CDR3: CASSYDPDNGYTF. The CDR3 DNA reads TGTGCCAGCAGTTATGACCCCGATAATGGCTACACCTTC. The full variable domain, its missing parts supplied by reference TRBV7-2 and TRBJ1-2, is GAGVSQSPSNKVTEKGKDVELRCDPISGHTALYWYRQSLGQGLEFLIYFQGNSAPDKSGLPSDRFSAERTGGSVSTLTIQRTQQEDSAVYLCASSYDPDNGYTFGSGTRLTVV.

This clonotype occurred a few times. This rearrangement joins TRBV7-9 to TRBJ2-7, with D perhaps matching TRBD1 (6 bases). V shed 8 bases and J shed 6 bases, with 20 bases lying between them. This CDR3 has 14 amino acids. Germline V CDR1 and CDR2: SEHNR, FQNEAQ (reference sequence). The CDR3 DNA reads as TGTGCCAGCCGCGCATCCGGGACACTAGGCGAGCAGTACTTC. Translating it yields CASRASGTLGEQYF.

V is TRBV11-1 and J is TRBJ2-5; D gene unclear. The CDR3 has 14 residues. Germline V CDR1 and CDR2: SGHAT, FQDESV (reference sequence). The V gene lost 9 bases and the J gene lost 5 bases, with 19 bases spanning the gap. The DNA of the CDR3 is TGTGCCAGTAAAGGTCCCGGAATGATCGAGACCCAGTACTTC. This translates into CASKGPGMIETQYF.

V usage is TRBV10-3 and J usage is TRBJ2-2; 8 bases are shared with TRBD1. Germline V gene data show CDR1 as ENHRY and CDR2 as SYGVKD. This CDR3 region has 16 residues. The V segment lost 4 bases and the J segment 5 bases; nucleotides outside the gene matches: 9. The CDR3 DNA reads TGTGCCATCAGTGTGCTCGAGACAGGGGAAACCGGGGAGCTGTTTTTT. Encoded protein: CAISVLETGETGELFF.

This clonotype has a handful of counts. The rearrangement uses TRBV4-2 and TRBJ2-2; 13 positions match TRBD2. The CDR3 is 15 residues long. V shed 4 bases and J 6 bases; nucleotides not matched to a gene: 2. Germline lookup yields CDR1 LGHNA and CDR2 YNFKEQ. The CDR3 protein is CASSPTSGGPGELFF. In DNA, the CDR3 is TGTGCCAGCAGCCCGACTAGCGGGGGGCCCGGGGAGCTGTTTTTT.

The chain uses TRBV7-2 and TRBJ2-7, with D unresolved. The V end lost 5 bases, the J end lost 3 bases, and 11 bases lay between the germline ends. This CDR3 contains 13 residues. Germline loops: CDR1 SGHTA, CDR2 FQGNSA. The CDR3 protein is CASSQNPGYEQYF. The CDR3 coding sequence is TGTGCCAGCAGCCAAAACCCGGGCTACGAGCAGTACTTC.

The genes are TRBV7-9 and TRBJ1-1; D may be TRBD1 (5 bases). The V gene's germline CDR1 is SEHNR and CDR2 FQNEAQ (reference sequence). The ends were cut back, 5 bases at V and 4 bases at J, with 11 bases in the middle. CDR3 length equals 13 residues. CDR3 nucleotides: TGTGCCAGCAGCCGGGGCGGGGCCACTGAAGCTTTCTTT. It specifies CASSRGGATEAFF.

This clonotype occurred a few times. This chain links TRBV6-2 or TRBV6-3 with TRBJ1-1; TRBD1 aligns across 8 bases. CDR3 size: 18 residues. Germline CDR1 is MNHEY and CDR2 is SVGEGT. The V and J ends lost 7 bases and 0 bases, in that order; junction bases with no gene match: 16. CDR3 sequence (DNA): TGTGCCAGCAACCTGGACAGGGTAACCCTCACCCTGAACACTGAAGCTTTCTTT. This codes for CASNLDRVTLTLNTEAFF.

The V gene is TRBV6-5, the J gene TRBJ1-2, with D maybe TRBD1 (6 bases). Trimming stripped 2 bases from V and 5 bases from J, with 12 bases between. The CDR3 contains 14 residues. In germline, CDR1 is MNHEY, CDR2 SVGAGI. For the CDR3, the DNA is TGTGCCAGCAGTTACGGGACATCTCAGTATGGCTACACCTTC. It codes for CASSYGTSQYGYTF.